This T cell receptor (beta chain) was recovered during a study of shared clonotypes between healthy human individuals. Clones were sequenced by immunoSEQ multiplex PCR, and TCRdb holds only the in-frame ones, with some missing. The sample yields about 680,000 clones, under 95% seen once. The CDR3 consists of 15 residues. The V gene's germline CDR1 is SEHNR and CDR2 FQNEAQ (reference sequence). J gave up 0 bases and V 5 bases, and 4 bases lay outside the gene matches. The naive CD8 fraction comprised CD45RO-negative cells positively selected for CCR7 and excluded terminally differentiated effector memory CD45RA+ cells. Regarding the study as a whole: When compared with the clonotypes that were shared by all four sorted-subset donors, the non-shared clonotypes turned out to have lower generation probabilities.

Details on this clone: Its cognate antigen is unknown.

The sequenced material came from naive CD8+ T cells sorted from blood. The receptor's source is a man aged 25 to 40 in good health. This rearrangement joins TRBV7-9 to TRBJ2-1, with 7 bases identical to TRBD1. CDR3 in DNA: TGTGCCAGCAGCCCCAGGGACAGCTCCTACAATGAGCAGTTCTTC. The encoded protein is CASSPRDSSYNEQFF. Variable domain in full (rest from reference TRBV7-9 and TRBJ2-1): DTGVSQNPRHKITKRGQNVTFRCDPISEHNRLYWYRQTLGQGPEFLTYFQNEAQLEKSRLLSDRFSAERPKGSFSTLEIQRTEQGDSAMYLCASSPRDSSYNEQFFGPGTRLTVL.